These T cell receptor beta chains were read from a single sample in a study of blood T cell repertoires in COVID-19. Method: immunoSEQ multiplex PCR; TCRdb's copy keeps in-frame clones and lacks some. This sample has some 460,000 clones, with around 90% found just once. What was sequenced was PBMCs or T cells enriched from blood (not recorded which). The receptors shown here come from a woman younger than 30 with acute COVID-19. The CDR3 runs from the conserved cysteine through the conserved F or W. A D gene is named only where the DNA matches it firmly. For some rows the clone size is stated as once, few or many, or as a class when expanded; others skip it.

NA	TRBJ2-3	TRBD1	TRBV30	TGTGCCTGGAGGACAGGGTTGGTCACAGATACGCAGTATTTT	CAWRTGLVTDTQYF
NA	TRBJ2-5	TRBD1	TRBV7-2	TGTGCCAGCAGTTCACTGGGACAGGGAAAAGAGACCCAGTACTTC	CASSSLGQGKETQYF
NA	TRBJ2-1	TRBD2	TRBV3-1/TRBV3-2	TGTGCCAGCAGCCAAGGAGCGGGAATCCACAATGAGCAGTTCTTC	CASSQGAGIHNEQFF
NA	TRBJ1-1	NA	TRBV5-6	TGTGCCAGCAGCCCCGAGGCAGGGCTATACACTGAAGCTTTCTTT	CASSPEAGLYTEAFF
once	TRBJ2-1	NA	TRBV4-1	TGCGCCAGCAGCCAAGTTGGTGAAGGGGCAGGTTACAATGAGCAGTTCTTC	CASSQVGEGAGYNEQFF
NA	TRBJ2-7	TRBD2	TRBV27	TGTGCCAGCCAAGAGCGGGGATATGCCTACGAGCAGTACTTC	CASQERGYAYEQYF
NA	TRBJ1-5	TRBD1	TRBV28	TGTGCCAGCAGAACCGGGACAGGGGTACGTCAGCCCCAGCATTTT	CASRTGTGVRQPQHF
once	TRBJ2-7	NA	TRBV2	TGTGCCAGCAGTCCTGAGGCGGGGAGCTCCTACGAGCAGTACTTC	CASSPEAGSSYEQYF
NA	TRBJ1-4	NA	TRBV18	TGTGCCAGCTCATCCCCCGGTGAAAAACTGTTTTTT	CASSSPGEKLFF
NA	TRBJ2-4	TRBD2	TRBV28	TGTGCCAGCAGTTTGCGGGGGGGTGCGGGAAACATTCAGTACTTC	CASSLRGGAGNIQYF
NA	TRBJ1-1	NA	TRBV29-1	TGCAGCGCCATGAGAGGGGGCACTGAAGCTTTCTTT	CSAMRGGTEAFF
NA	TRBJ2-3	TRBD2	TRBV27	TGTGCCAGCAGTAAGATAGCGGGGGACGGGACAGATACGCAGTATTTT	CASSKIAGDGTDTQYF
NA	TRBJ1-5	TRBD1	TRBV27	TGTGCCAGCAGTCAACAGGGGGCAAATCAGCCCCAGCATTTT	CASSQQGANQPQHF
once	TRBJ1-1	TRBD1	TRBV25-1	TGTGCCAGCAGTCAGCGACAGGGGGCGGCTGAAGCTTTCTTT	CASSQRQGAAEAFF
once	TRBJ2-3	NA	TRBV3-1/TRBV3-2	TGTGCCAGCAGCCACGGCTTGACAGGATTAGCGGATACGCAGTATTTT	CASSHGLTGLADTQYF
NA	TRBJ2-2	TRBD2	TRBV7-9	TGTGCCAGCAGCTTAGGGGCGGGAGAGAGTCGGCTGTTTTTT	CASSLGAGESRLFF
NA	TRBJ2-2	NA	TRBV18	TGTGCCAGCTCACGGACACTTCAGGTGGAGGGCACCGGGGAGCTGTTTTTT	CASSRTLQVEGTGELFF
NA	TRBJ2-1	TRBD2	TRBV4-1	TGCGCCAGCAGCCTGAGGACTAGCGGGAGGGCCACAGAGCAGTTCTTC	CASSLRTSGRATEQFF
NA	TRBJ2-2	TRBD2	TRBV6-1	TGTGCCAGCAGTCAAGCGGGAGATCGTACCGGGGAGCTGTTTTTT	CASSQAGDRTGELFF
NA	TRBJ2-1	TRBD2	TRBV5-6	TGTGCCAGCAGCGGGGGGACTAGCGGCAATGAGCAGTTCTTC	CASSGGTSGNEQFF
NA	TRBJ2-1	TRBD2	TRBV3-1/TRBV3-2	TGTGCCAGCAGCCAAGAAGGGGCCGCGGCGGGGGGCGTCAGTGAGCAGTTCTTC	CASSQEGAAAGGVSEQFF
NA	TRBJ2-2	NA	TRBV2	TGTGCCAGCAGTAGAGGGAGGAACACCGGGGAGCTGTTTTTT	CASSRGRNTGELFF
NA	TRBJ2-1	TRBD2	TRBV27	TGTGCCAGCAGCGAAGGGCTAGCGGGGTACAATGAGCAGTTCTTC	CASSEGLAGYNEQFF
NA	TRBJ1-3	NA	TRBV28	TGTGCCAGCAGTTTTAGAACTCCGGACAGCTCTGGAAACACCATATATTTT	CASSFRTPDSSGNTIYF
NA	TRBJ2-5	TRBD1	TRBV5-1	TGCGCCAGCAGCTGGGGGACAGGACGCCAAGAGACCCAGTACTTC	CASSWGTGRQETQYF
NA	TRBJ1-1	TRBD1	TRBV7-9	TGTGCCACCCCGGGACAGGGTAACACTGAAGCTTTCTTT	CATPGQGNTEAFF
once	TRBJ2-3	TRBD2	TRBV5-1	TGCGCCAGCTCTGGACTAGCGGACACAGATACGCAGTATTTT	CASSGLADTDTQYF
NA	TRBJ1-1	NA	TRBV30	TGTGCCTGTGGCAGGGATACTGAAGCTTTCTTT	CACGRDTEAFF